The entry below describes one T cell receptor beta chain. Its specificity is not known. Other DNA sequences in the same sample also yield this CDR3. This specimen comes from a study of beta chain features in type 1 diabetes. Whole-study findings and limits: For TCRB rearrangement, an influence of HLA type remained unresolved here. Researchers reported that naive, central memory and Treg TCRB repertoires appeared more similar in patients than in healthy donors. Type 1 diabetes patients showed a moderate but significant shortening of TCRB CDR3s in all four CD4+ subsets.

This CDR3 spans 12 amino acids. The V end was cut by 0 bases, the J end by 3 bases, with 1 base between. CDR1 SGHTA and CDR2 FQGNSA come from the germline V gene. TCRB transcripts that were expressed got sequenced, as all of the isolated RNA had been reverse transcribed. The table came from immunoSEQ multiplex PCR; TCRdb's copy has only in-frame clones and leaves some out. Among 810,000 or so clones listed, roughly 16% were seen once. The sequence derives from a woman between 18 and 29 years old in good health. The sequenced sample was naive CD4+ T cells from blood. The rearrangement joins TRBV7-2 to TRBJ2-3, with D hard to call. CDR3 sequence: CASSLATDTQYF. The CDR3 bases are TGTGCCAGCAGCTTAGCAACAGATACGCAGTATTTT.